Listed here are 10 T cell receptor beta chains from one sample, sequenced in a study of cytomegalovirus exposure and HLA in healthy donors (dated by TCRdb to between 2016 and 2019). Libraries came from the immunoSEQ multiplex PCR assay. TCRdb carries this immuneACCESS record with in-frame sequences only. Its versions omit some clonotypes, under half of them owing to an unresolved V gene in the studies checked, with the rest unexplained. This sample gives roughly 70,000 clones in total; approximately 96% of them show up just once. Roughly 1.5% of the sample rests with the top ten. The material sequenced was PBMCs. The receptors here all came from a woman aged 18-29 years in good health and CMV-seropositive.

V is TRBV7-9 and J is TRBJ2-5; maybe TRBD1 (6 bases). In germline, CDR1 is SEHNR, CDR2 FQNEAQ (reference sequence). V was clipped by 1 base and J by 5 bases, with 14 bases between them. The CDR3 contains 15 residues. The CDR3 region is CASSLGQGLGETQYF. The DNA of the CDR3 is TGTGCCAGCAGCTTAGGCCAGGGGTTAGGGGAGACCCAGTACTTC.

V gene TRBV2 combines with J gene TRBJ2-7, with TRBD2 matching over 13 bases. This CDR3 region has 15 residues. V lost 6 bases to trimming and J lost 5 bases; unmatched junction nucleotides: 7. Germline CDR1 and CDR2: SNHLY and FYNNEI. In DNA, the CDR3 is TGTGCCAGCAGGAGGACTAGCGGGAGTACCCACGAGCAGTACTTC. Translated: CASRRTSGSTHEQYF. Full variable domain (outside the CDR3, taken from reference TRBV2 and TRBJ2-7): EPEVTQTPSHQVTQMGQEVILRCVPISNHLYFYWYRQILGQKVEFLVSFYNNEISEKSEIFDDQFSVERPDGSNFTLKIRSTKLEDSAMYFCASRRTSGSTHEQYFGPGTRLTVT.

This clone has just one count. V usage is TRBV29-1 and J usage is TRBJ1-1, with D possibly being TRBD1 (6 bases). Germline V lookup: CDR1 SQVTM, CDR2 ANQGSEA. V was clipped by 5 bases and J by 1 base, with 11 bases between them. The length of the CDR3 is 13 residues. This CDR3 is CSVSETGNTEAFF. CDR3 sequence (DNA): TGCAGCGTTAGTGAGACAGGGAACACTGAAGCTTTCTTT.

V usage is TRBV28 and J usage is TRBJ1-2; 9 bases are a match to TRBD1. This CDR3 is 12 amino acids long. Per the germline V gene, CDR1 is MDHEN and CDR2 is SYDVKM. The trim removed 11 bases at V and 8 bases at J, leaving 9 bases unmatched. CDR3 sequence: CAHWDRVAGYTF. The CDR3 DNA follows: TGTGCCCATTGGGACAGGGTTGCCGGCTACACCTTC.

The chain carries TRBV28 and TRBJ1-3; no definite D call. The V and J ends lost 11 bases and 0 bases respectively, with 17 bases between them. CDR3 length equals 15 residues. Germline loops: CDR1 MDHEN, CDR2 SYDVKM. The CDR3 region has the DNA TGTGCCTCGTTTCCCACCAGGTACTCTGGAAACACCATATATTTT. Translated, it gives CASFPTRYSGNTIYF.

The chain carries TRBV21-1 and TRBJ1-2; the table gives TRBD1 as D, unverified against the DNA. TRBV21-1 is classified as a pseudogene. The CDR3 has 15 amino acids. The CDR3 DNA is TGTGCCAGCAGCAAAGAACAAGTTAAGTACGATGGCTACACCTTC. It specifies CASSKEQVKYDGYTF.

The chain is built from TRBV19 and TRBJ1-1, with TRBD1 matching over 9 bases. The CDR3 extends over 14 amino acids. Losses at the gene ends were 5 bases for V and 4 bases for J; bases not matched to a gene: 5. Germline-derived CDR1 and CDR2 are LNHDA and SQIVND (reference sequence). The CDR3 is CASSGQGLFTEAFF. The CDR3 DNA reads TGTGCCAGTAGTGGACAGGGGCTTTTCACTGAAGCTTTCTTT.

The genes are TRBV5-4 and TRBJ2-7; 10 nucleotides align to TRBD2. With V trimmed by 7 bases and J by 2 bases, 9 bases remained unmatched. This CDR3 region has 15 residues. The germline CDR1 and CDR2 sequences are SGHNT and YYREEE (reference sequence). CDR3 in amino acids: CASSPGLAATYEQYF. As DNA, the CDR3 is TGTGCCAGCTCCCCAGGACTAGCGGCTACCTACGAGCAGTACTTC.

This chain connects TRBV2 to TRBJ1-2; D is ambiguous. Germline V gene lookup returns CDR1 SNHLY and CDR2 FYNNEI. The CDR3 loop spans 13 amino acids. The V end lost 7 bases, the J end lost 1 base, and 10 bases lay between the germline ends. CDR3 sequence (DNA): TGTGCCAGCACGCAGCAGGATAACTATGGCTACACCTTC. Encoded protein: CASTQQDNYGYTF.

CDR3 residues: CAISDGEGEKLFF. The CDR3 nucleotides read TGTGCCATCAGTGATGGGGAGGGTGAAAAACTGTTTTTT. The J gene is TRBJ1-4, the V gene TRBV10-3, with D unclear. The CDR3 totals 13 residues. Trimming shortened V by 3 bases and J by 7 bases, and 9 bases separated the two germline ends. Germline values: CDR1 ENHRY, CDR2 SYGVKD.